This TCR beta chain was documented in a study of regulatory T cells in long-lasting Graves disease. In building TCR beta libraries, iRepertoire HTBI primers were used together with Arm-PCR of CDR3 regions. As originally analysed: Identification yielded around 58 TRBV and 13 to 15 TRBJ segments across samples. TCRdb itself ran the multiplex PCR reads through MiXCR, one entry per CDR3 protein. For this entry, the V and J calls and clone size follow TCRdb and not the study's own pipeline. The top ten clones hold more than 13% of a sample with 400,000 to 500,000 distinct CDR3 sequences, roughly a fifth of them seen once. Study results and limitations: Graves' patients with persistent disease showed TCR diversity lower than patients newly diagnosed. The analysis examined peripheral blood only and excluded thyroid tissue.

Documented time point: persistent/refractory GD, antithyroid drugs over 5 years with positive TRAb. RNA extracted from PBMCs served as the sequencing template. Notes on this clonotype: Its antigen is not known.

The ends lost 0 bases at V and 4 bases at J; junction bases unmatched: 8. The CDR3 runs to 19 residues. From germline, CDR1 is LGHNA and CDR2 YNFKEQ. The sample here was peripheral blood mononuclear cells (PBMCs), taken when the disease was refractory, from a patient treated with antithyroid drugs. The chain joins TRBV4-2 to TRBJ2-4; 14 bases agree with TRBD2. The TCR comes from a female donor with Graves disease. The CDR3 nucleotides read TGTGCCAGCAGCCAAGATCCCGGACTAGCGGGAGGCCTAAAAAACATTCAGTACTTC. This sequence encodes CASSQDPGLAGGLKNIQYF.